This entry lists 3 T cell receptor beta chains sequenced from one sample in a study of blood T cell repertoires in COVID-19. The repertoire was sequenced with immunoSEQ multiplex PCR; TCRdb's copy has only in-frame clones and lacks some. The sample holds 200,000 or so clones; roughly 80% are singletons and the top ten take around 19%. Sequenced input: peripheral blood. All receptors derive from a human donor in a cohort sampled during active COVID-19.

This rearrangement joins TRBV28 to TRBJ1-4; tentative D call: TRBD1 (6 bases). With 3 bases removed from V and 7 bases from J, the gap between germline ends came to 18 bases. Germline assignment: CDR1 MDHEN and CDR2 SYDVKM. The CDR3 consists of 16 residues. The CDR3 DNA is TGTGCCAGCAGTTTCTACCGGGACAACGAGCGTGAAAAACTGTTTTTT. The encoded protein is CASSFYRDNEREKLFF.

CDR3 nucleotides: TGTGCCAGCAGCGCAACAGGGGGCCAAAATCAGCCCCAGCATTTT. Protein sequence: CASSATGGQNQPQHF. The chain combines TRBV7-2 with TRBJ1-5; 9 nucleotides agree with TRBD1. Germline CDR1 reads SGHTA; CDR2 reads FQGNSA. The CDR3 totals 15 residues. V gave up 5 bases and J gave up 4 bases; unmatched junction bases: 6.

J is TRBJ1-1 and V is TRBV27; D may be TRBD1 (6 bases). Trimming shortened V by 5 bases and J by 2 bases, and 15 bases separated the two germline ends. The germline gives CDR1 MNHEY, CDR2 SMNVEV (reference sequence). The length of the CDR3 is 15 residues. In DNA form, the CDR3 reads TGTGCCAGCAGTGATACAGGGCTACATAACACTGAAGCTTTCTTT. This gives the protein CASSDTGLHNTEAFF.